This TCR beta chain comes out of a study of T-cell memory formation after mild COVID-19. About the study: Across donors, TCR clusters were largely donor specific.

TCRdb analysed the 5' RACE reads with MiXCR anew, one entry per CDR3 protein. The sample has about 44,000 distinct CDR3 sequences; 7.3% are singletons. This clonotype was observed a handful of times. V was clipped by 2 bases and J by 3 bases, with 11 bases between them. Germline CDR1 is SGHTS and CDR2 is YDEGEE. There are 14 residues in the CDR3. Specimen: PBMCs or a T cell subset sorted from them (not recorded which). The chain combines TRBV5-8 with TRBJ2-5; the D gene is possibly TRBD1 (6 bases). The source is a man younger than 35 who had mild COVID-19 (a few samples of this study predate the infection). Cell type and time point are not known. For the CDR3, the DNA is TGTGCCAGCAGCTTTGGGGGCGAAGAAGAGACCCAGTACTTC. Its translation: CASSFGGEEETQYF.